One and the same sample provided the 3 T cell receptor beta chains below, sequenced in a study of cytomegalovirus exposure and HLA in healthy donors. The PCR was carried out with 60 Vbeta primers and 13 Jbeta primers. Profiled with immunoSEQ multiplex PCR; TCRdb holds only in-frame clones, not every one. The table for this sample gives some 34,000 clones. Material: PBMCs. The source of these receptors is a middle-aged man in good health and CMV-seronegative.

The chain uses TRBV6-5 and TRBJ2-7, with D tentatively TRBD2 (5 bases). The CDR3 totals 16 residues. V was cut by 2 bases and J by 2 bases, with 16 bases left in between. CDR1 is MNHEY, CDR2 SVGAGI, per germline. As DNA, the CDR3 is TGTGCCAGCAGTTACAAGAGCGGCCGAGGCGCCTACGAGCAGTACTTC. As protein: CASSYKSGRGAYEQYF.

This chain joins TRBV5-1 and TRBJ2-7; 11 bases align to TRBD2. CDR1 and CDR2 (germline): SGHRS, YFSETQ. With V trimmed by 2 bases and J by 3 bases, 13 bases remained unmatched. The CDR3 is 18 residues long. In DNA form, the CDR3 reads TGCGCCAGCAGCTTAGACGGAGCCGGGACTAGCGGAGTCTACGAGCAGTACTTC. Translating it yields CASSLDGAGTSGVYEQYF. The full variable domain, rest sourced from reference TRBV5-1 and TRBJ2-7, is KAGVTQTPRYLIKTRGQQVTLSCSPISGHRSVSWYQQTPGQGLQFLFEYFSETQRNKGNFPGRFSGRQFSNSRSEMNVSTLELGDSALYLCASSLDGAGTSGVYEQYFGPGTRLTVT.

The chain joins TRBV30 to TRBJ1-2, with TRBD1 matching 8 bases. Germline values: CDR1 GTSNPN, CDR2 SVGIG (reference sequence). The CDR3 has 13 residues. V lost 2 bases to trimming and J lost 8 bases; unmatched junction nucleotides: 7. For the CDR3, the DNA is TGTGCCTGGAGTCGGGACAGGCCTCAAGGCTACACCTTC. Translation gives CAWSRDRPQGYTF.